Below, 12 T cell receptor beta chains from the same sample are listed, as sequenced in a study of blood T cells in healthy people across ages. Primed by a sample-barcoded 5' primer and a J-beta primer mix, a second PCR proceeded for about 6 to 12 cycles. TCRdb redid the calling of the 5' RACE reads with MiXCR, one entry per CDR3 protein. This sample carries 750,000 to 850,000 distinct CDR3 sequences, 25% of them seen once, and the ten largest clones take under 4.5%. A further study also used this sample, focusing on T cells of mothers and their children.

The sample comprised blood. These receptor sequences come from a boy younger than 18 in good health.

The rearrangement links TRBV7-9 to TRBJ2-3; D remains ambiguous. V was trimmed by 1 base and J by 6 bases, leaving 11 bases between them. Per the germline V gene, CDR1 is SEHNR and CDR2 is FQNEAQ (reference sequence). The CDR3 is made up of 14 amino acids. CDR3 residues: CASSLDGVYDTQYF. The CDR3 DNA follows: TGTGCCAGCAGCTTAGACGGAGTCTATGATACGCAGTATTTT.

The rearrangement joins TRBV6-2 or TRBV6-3 to TRBJ2-4; 9 nucleotides agree with TRBD1. Germline V gene lookup returns CDR1 MNHEY and CDR2 SVGEGT. Trimming took 4 bases from V and 0 from J; bases not matched to a gene: 4. The CDR3 loop spans 16 amino acids. CDR3 protein: CASSSQGAGAKNIQYF. The CDR3 bases are TGTGCCAGCAGTTCACAGGGGGCTGGAGCCAAAAACATTCAGTACTTC.

The genes are TRBV9 and TRBJ2-7, with D possibly TRBD1 on 5 matching bases. CDR1 is SGDLS and CDR2 is YYNGEE in the germline V gene. The CDR3 has 14 amino acids. The germline V and J ends were trimmed by 3 bases and 5 bases, with 15 bases remaining between them. CDR3 bases: TGTGCCAGCAGCGCCGCAAAGGGGAACAACGAGCAGTACTTC. This translates into CASSAAKGNNEQYF.

This clonotype was observed a handful of times. For the CDR3, the DNA is TGTGCCAGCAGCTTAGCGGGCCCGCCGGCGGATGGCTACACCTTC. Its translation: CASSLAGPPADGYTF. V gene TRBV7-6 combines with J gene TRBJ1-2; D is unresolved. This CDR3 has 15 amino acids. V was cut by 0 bases and J by 6 bases, with 14 bases left in between. Germline assignment: CDR1 SGHVS and CDR2 FNYEAQ.

A single count supports this clonotype. The chain couples TRBV7-2 to TRBJ2-2; 8 nucleotides align to TRBD2. This CDR3 comprises 16 residues. Germline V gene sequence: CDR1 SGHTA, CDR2 FQGNSA. The J segment lost 5 bases and the V segment lost 5 bases, leaving 10 bases of the junction unmatched. CDR3: CASSRAGGGLTGELFF. The CDR3 nucleotides read TGTGCCAGCAGCCGGGCGGGAGGAGGGTTGACCGGGGAGCTGTTTTTT. The full variable domain, rest sourced from reference TRBV7-2 and TRBJ2-2, is GAGVSQSPSNKVTEKGKDVELRCDPISGHTALYWYRQSLGQGLEFLIYFQGNSAPDKSGLPSDRFSAERTGGSVSTLTIQRTQQEDSAVYLCASSRAGGGLTGELFFGEGSRLTVL.

This clonotype turned up a few times. This chain joins TRBV3-1 and TRBJ2-5; TRBD2 aligns across 10 bases. The J call is uncertain, as TRBJ2-7 better fits the DNA end. Germline V CDR1 and CDR2: LGHDT, YNNKEL (reference sequence). CDR3 length equals 16 residues. CDR3 coding DNA: TGTGCCAGCAGCCAGGCACTAGCGGGGTATACCTACGAGCAGTACTTC. Its protein is CASSQALAGYTYEQYF.

The CDR3 nucleotides read TGCAGTGCCCACCGGACAGGGGTTGGGAAAAACATTCAGTACTTC. Translation gives CSAHRTGVGKNIQYF. V gene TRBV20-1 combines with J gene TRBJ2-4, with 9 bases aligning to TRBD1. Trimming at V came to 6 bases and at J to 4 bases, leaving 10 bases not matched to a gene. Looked up from germline, CDR1 is DFQATT and CDR2 is SNEGSKA (reference sequence). The CDR3 length is 15 residues.

V and J are TRBV3-1 and TRBJ2-3, with unresolved D. Trimming took 4 bases from V and 6 from J, leaving 17 bases between them. Germline CDR1 reads LGHDT; CDR2 reads YNNKEL (reference sequence). The CDR3 is 15 amino acids. CDR3 DNA: TGTGCCAGCAGCCCCTCCGGCGCCTCGGCGGATACGCAGTATTTT. Protein sequence: CASSPSGASADTQYF.

The table lists this clonotype with a few counts. The V call is TRBV3-1, the J call TRBJ2-1; TRBD1 matches at 10 bases. The germline V gene has CDR1 LGHDT and CDR2 YNNKEL (reference sequence). V dropped 0 bases and J dropped 4; count of bases not matched to a gene: 6. The CDR3 contains 17 residues. The DNA for the CDR3 is TGTGCCAGCAGCCAAGATCAGCGACAGGGGGCATACAATGAGCAGTTCTTC. Protein: CASSQDQRQGAYNEQFF.

This clonotype was seen a handful of times. The V call is TRBV2, the J call TRBJ2-5; D is possibly TRBD2 (6 bases). The J call is doubtful: the DNA matches TRBJ2-7 better. This CDR3 is 15 amino acids long. From germline, CDR1 is SNHLY and CDR2 FYNNEI. DNA for the CDR3: TGTGCCAGCACCAGAGTCCCGGGGGACTCACACGAGCAGTACTTC. Translating it yields CASTRVPGDSHEQYF.

This clonotype was detected a few times. CDR3 nucleotide sequence: TGCGCCAGCAGCTTGACCCGGACTTCGGAGACCCAGTACTTC. Residues: CASSLTRTSETQYF. The chain employs TRBV5-1 and TRBJ2-5; D may be TRBD2 (5 bases). Germline values: CDR1 SGHRS, CDR2 YFSETQ. The CDR3 sequence is 14 residues long. V dropped 1 base and J dropped 5 bases, with 12 bases sitting between them.

This chain links TRBV6-1 with TRBJ2-1; 8 bases are a match to TRBD2. The last part of the DNA fits TRBJ2-7 better; the J call may be wrong. From germline, CDR1 is MNHNS and CDR2 SASEGT. This CDR3 has 15 amino acids. The CDR3 protein is CASSEGTSRGYEQYF. CDR3 sequence (DNA): TGTGCCAGCAGTGAAGGGACTAGCCGCGGCTACGAGCAGTACTTC.